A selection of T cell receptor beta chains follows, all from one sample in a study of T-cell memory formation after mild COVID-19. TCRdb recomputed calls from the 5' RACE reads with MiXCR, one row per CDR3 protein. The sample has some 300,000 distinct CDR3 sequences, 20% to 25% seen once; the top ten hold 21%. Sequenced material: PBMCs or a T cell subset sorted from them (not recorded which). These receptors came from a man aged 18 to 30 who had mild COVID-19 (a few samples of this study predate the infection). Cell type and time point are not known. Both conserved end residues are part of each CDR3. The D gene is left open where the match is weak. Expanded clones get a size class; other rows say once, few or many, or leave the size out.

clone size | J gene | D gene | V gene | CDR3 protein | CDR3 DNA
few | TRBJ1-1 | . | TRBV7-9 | CASSLSLEAFF | TGTGCCAGCAGCTTATCCCTGGAAGCTTTCTTT
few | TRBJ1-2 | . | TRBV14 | CASSHQSLRGYTF | TGTGCCAGCAGTCACCAATCCCTGAGGGGCTACACCTTC
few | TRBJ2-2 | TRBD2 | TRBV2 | CASSWDYNTGELFF | TGTGCCAGCAGCTGGGACTACAACACCGGGGAGCTGTTTTTT
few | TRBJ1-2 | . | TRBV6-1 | CASNRGTTNYGYTF | TGTGCCAGCAATCGGGGCACGACTAACTATGGCTACACCTTC
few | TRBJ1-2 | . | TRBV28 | CASSLTQRTNYGYTF | TGTGCCAGCAGTTTAACCCAAAGAACGAACTATGGCTACACCTTC
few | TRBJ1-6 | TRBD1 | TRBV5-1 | CASSLTGQGVSSPLHF | TGCGCCAGCAGCTTGACTGGACAGGGTGTAAGTTCACCCCTCCACTTT
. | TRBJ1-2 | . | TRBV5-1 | CASSLGSVYGYTF | TGCGCCAGCAGCTTGGGGTCAGTCTATGGCTACACCTTC
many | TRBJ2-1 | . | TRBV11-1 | CASSSRSLGVYNEQFF | TGTGCCAGCAGCTCCCGGAGCCTCGGGGTCTACAATGAGCAGTTCTTC
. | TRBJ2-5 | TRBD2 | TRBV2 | CASSEALGLGGETQYF | TGTGCCAGCAGTGAAGCATTGGGACTAGGTGGAGAGACCCAGTACTTC
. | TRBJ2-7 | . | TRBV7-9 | CASSPAAGDTYEQYF | TGTGCCAGCAGCCCCGCGGCTGGGGACACCTACGAGCAGTACTTC
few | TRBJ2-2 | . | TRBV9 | CASSADVETGELFF | TGTGCCAGCAGCGCGGATGTGGAGACCGGGGAGCTGTTTTTT
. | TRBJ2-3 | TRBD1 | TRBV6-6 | CASSYPPGQGPDTQYF | TGTGCCAGCAGTTACCCACCGGGACAGGGCCCAGATACGCAGTATTTT
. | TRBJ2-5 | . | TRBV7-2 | CASSLYRPLQETQYF | TGTGCCAGCAGCTTGTACAGACCTCTCCAAGAGACCCAGTACTTC
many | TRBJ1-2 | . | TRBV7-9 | CASSLAPGTEAPPYGYTF | TGTGCCAGCAGCTTAGCCCCCGGGACGGAGGCTCCCCCCTATGGCTACACCTTC
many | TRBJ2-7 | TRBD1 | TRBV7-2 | CASSRQGTYEQYF | TGTGCCAGCAGCCGACAGGGGACCTACGAGCAGTACTTC
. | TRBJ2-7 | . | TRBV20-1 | CSARLGGGTGEQYF | TGCAGTGCTAGGTTGGGGGGAGGTACCGGCGAGCAGTACTTC
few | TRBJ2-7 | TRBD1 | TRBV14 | CASSPDKDRGFTYEQYF | TGTGCCAGCAGCCCGGATAAAGACAGGGGCTTTACCTACGAGCAGTACTTC
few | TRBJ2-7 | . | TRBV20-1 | CSAPGKTTYEQYF | TGCAGTGCACCTGGAAAGACCACCTACGAGCAGTACTTC
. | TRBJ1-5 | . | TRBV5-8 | CASSSQAFQDQPQHF | TGTGCCAGCAGCTCACAGGCCTTTCAGGATCAGCCCCAGCATTTT
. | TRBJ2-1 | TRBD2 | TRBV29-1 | CSVTDGTSGHEQFF | TGCAGCGTCACTGACGGGACTAGCGGGCATGAGCAGTTCTTC
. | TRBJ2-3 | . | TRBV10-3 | CAISGTGSVIVDTQYF | TGTGCCATCAGCGGCACAGGGTCGGTTATCGTAGATACGCAGTATTTT
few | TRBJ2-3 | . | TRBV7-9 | CASSPGTLLSTDTQYF | TGTGCCAGCAGCCCAGGGACGCTACTCTCCACAGATACGCAGTATTTT
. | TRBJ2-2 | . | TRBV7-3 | CASSPTQATGELFF | TGTGCCAGCAGTCCTACTCAGGCGACCGGGGAGCTGTTTTTT
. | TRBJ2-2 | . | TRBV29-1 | CSVAGWTAGTGELFF | TGCAGCGTTGCCGGCTGGACGGCGGGAACCGGGGAGCTGTTTTTT
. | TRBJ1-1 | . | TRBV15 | CATSNWGENTEAFF | TGTGCCACCAGCAATTGGGGCGAGAACACTGAAGCTTTCTTT
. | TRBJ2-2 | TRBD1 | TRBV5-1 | CASRQGAANTGELFF | TGCGCCAGCAGGCAGGGGGCCGCGAACACCGGGGAGCTGTTTTTT
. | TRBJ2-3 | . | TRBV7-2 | CASSLELGWVTDTQYF | TGTGCCAGCAGCTTAGAACTAGGATGGGTCACAGATACGCAGTATTTT
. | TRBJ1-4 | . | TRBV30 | CAWVPPARGGEKLFF | TGTGCCTGGGTCCCCCCGGCACGTGGGGGTGAAAAACTGTTTTTT
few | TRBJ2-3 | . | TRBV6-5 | CASGRDFVTDTQYF | TGTGCCAGCGGCCGGGACTTCGTTACAGATACGCAGTATTTT
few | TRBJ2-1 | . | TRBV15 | CATSRSLARVNEQFF | TGTGCCACCAGCAGATCTCTAGCCCGGGTCAATGAGCAGTTCTTC
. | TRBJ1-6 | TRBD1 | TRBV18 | CASVPGQSNSPLHF | TGTGCCAGCGTACCGGGACAGAGTAATTCACCCCTCCACTTT
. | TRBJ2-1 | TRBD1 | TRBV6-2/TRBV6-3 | CASSYRDRTEQFF | TGTGCCAGCAGTTACCGGGACAGGACTGAGCAGTTCTTC
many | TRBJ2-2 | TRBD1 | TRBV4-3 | CASSPATGSTGELFF | TGCGCCAGCAGCCCAGCGACAGGGAGCACCGGGGAGCTGTTTTTT
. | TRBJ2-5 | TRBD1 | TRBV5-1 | CASSLRTGGLGETQYF | TGCGCCAGCAGCTTACGGACAGGGGGCCTGGGAGAGACCCAGTACTTC
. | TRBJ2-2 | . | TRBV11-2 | CASRRLAGSGELFF | TGTGCCAGCAGGCGCCTAGCAGGCTCCGGGGAGCTGTTTTTT
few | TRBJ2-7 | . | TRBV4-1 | CASSQDPDSLYEQYF | TGCGCCAGCAGCCAAGATCCCGACAGTCTCTACGAGCAGTACTTC
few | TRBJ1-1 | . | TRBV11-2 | CASSLEATLEAFF | TGTGCCAGCAGCTTAGAAGCCACCCTCGAAGCTTTCTTT
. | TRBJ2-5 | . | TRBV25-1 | CASSAKQTQYF | TGTGCCAGCAGTGCTAAGCAGACCCAGTACTTC
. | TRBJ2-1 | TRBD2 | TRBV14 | CASRERGTNEQFF | TGTGCCAGCAGAGAGCGGGGAACCAATGAGCAGTTCTTC
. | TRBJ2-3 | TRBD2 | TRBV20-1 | CSARDRRRGADTQYF | TGCAGTGCTAGAGATAGGAGGCGGGGGGCGGATACGCAGTATTTT
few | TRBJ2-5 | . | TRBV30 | CACAAGSGETQYF | TGTGCCTGCGCTGCGGGGTCGGGAGAGACCCAGTACTTC
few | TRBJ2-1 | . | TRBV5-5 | CASSSTGSTWEQFF | TGTGCCAGCAGCTCAACGGGCTCTACATGGGAGCAGTTCTTC
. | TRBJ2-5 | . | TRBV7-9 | CASSPVSGENQETQYF | TGTGCCAGCAGCCCAGTTTCCGGGGAGAACCAAGAGACCCAGTACTTC
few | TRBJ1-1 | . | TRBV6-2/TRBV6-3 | CASRGLYTEAFF | TGTGCCAGCAGGGGTTTGTACACTGAAGCTTTCTTT
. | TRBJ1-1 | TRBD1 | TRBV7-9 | CASEEQGVTEAFF | TGTGCCAGCGAGGAACAGGGGGTAACTGAAGCTTTCTTT
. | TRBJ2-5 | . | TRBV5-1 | CASSLQRRETQYF | TGCGCCAGCAGCTTGCAGCGCCGAGAGACCCAGTACTTC
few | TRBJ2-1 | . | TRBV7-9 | CASSPDLSSYNEQFF | TGTGCCAGCAGCCCGGACCTGAGCTCCTACAATGAGCAGTTCTTC
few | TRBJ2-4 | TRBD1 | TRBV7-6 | CASSPWGGQGQNIQYF | TGTGCCAGCAGCCCGTGGGGGGGACAGGGCCAAAACATTCAGTACTTC
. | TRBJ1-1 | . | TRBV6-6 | CASRPKGGNTEAFF | TGTGCCAGCAGGCCCAAGGGGGGGAACACTGAAGCTTTCTTT
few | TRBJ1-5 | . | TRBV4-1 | CASSPRDTNQPQHF | TGCGCCAGCAGCCCTAGGGACACCAATCAGCCCCAGCATTTT
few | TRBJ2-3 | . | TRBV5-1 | CASREGPLSVDTQYF | TGCGCCAGCAGAGAGGGACCCCTGAGTGTAGATACGCAGTATTTT
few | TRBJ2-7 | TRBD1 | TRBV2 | CASSEARDRFYEQYF | TGTGCCAGCAGTGAAGCGCGGGACAGGTTCTACGAGCAGTACTTC
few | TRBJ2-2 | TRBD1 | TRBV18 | CASSPQGQTAGELFF | TGTGCCAGCTCACCCCAGGGACAGACGGCCGGGGAGCTGTTTTTT
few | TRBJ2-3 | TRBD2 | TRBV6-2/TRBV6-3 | CASSLRLAGGRTDTQYF | TGTGCCAGCAGCCTCCGACTAGCGGGGGGGCGTACAGATACGCAGTATTTT
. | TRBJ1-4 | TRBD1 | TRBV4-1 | CASSQEGQWEKLFF | TGCGCCAGCAGCCAAGAGGGACAGTGGGAAAAACTGTTTTTT